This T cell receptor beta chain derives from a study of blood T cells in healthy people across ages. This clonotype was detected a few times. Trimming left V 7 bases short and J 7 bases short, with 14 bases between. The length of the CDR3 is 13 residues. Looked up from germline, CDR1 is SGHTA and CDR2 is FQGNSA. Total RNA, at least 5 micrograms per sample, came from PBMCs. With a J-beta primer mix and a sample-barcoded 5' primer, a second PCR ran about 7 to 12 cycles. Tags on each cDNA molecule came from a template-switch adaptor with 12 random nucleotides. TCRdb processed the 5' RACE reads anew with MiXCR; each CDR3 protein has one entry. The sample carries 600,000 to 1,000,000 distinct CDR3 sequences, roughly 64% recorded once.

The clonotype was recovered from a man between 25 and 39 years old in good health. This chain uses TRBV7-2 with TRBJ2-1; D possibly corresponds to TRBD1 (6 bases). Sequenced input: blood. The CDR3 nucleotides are TGTGCCAGCACCGTACTTAGGGGGAATGAGCAGTTCTTC. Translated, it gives CASTVLRGNEQFF.